This entry concerns a single T cell receptor beta chain. Its antigen is not yet known. Within one base of it there is no much larger clone, and no base qualities were kept. V is cut by 5 bases and J by 3 bases, and the space between the germline ends is 5 bases. CDR1 and CDR2 (SEHNR, FQNEAQ) derive from the germline V gene (reference sequence). Its CDR3 holds 11 amino acids, cysteine through phenylalanine. The read is trimmed to its CDR3 DNA, 33 bases read in frame from base 1. Each collaborating institution followed its own protocols to collect whole blood in K2EDTA tubes. For TCRbeta analysis, collaborators shipped samples in one of three forms: frozen whole blood, isolated PBMCs, or DNA extracted from either of those sample types. TCRbeta CDR3 regions were amplified from genomic DNA by means of the immunoSEQ Assay, a bias-controlled multiplex PCR. The source study handled its data this way. The number of nucleated cells in each sample was estimated from the amplification of reference gene primers within the assay. To quantify the absolute abundance of each unique TCRbeta CDR3 rearrangement, sequence reads were collapsed and filtered. For each sample, productive Simpson clonality was calculated by taking the square root of Simpson's diversity index across productive rearrangements. The table comes from immuneACCESS by way of TCRdb, which keeps in-frame sequences with V and J called. Part of the clones is missing from these tables; in studies checked, under half for an unresolved V gene and the rest for unknown reasons. V, J and clone size derive from that table, while D and trimming were established from the DNA sequence. For this sample there are 150,000 or so clones; around 88% appear just once. The ten top clones hold about 9.3% of the sample.

The data were obtained in a study of blood T cell repertoires in COVID-19 (dated by TCRdb to the early 2020s). For the study in its entirety: Samples covering the acute and convalescent phases of COVID-19 were provided by collaborators in the United States, Italy and Spain. The material from the prospective study consisted of cDNA or gDNA derived from T cells, B-cell-depleted T cells, or PBMCs. The dataset comprised deeply sampled blood TCRbeta repertoires from subjects exposed to, actively infected with, or recovered from COVID-19. The repertoires were released in a freely available public database meant as a resource for research on the immune response to SARS-CoV-2. Samples came from the ongoing ImmuneRACE study (first 160 participants) plus 1,254 subjects from 6 global collaborators. The sample metadata nearly always contained a de-identified subject ID, COVID-19 status, age in years and sex. HLA class I and class II types, where available, came from metadata supplied by the sample provider rather than from assay-based typing.

Broad study findings and their caveats: The amount of clinical and demographic metadata varied by source and participant and was provided uncurated.

The receptor chain draws on TRBV7-9 and TRBJ2-7, with the D segment identity uncertain. The TCR was taken from a man in his forties or fifties with acute or convalescent COVID-19. Sample: peripheral blood. The CDR3 protein sequence reads: CASSPVYEQYF. The DNA sequence is given as TGTGCCAGCAGCCCGGTCTACGAGCAGTACTTC.